This is a list of T cell receptor beta chains from one sample in a study of post-analysis software for immune sequencing data. TCRdb reprocessed the PCR reads with MiXCR, giving one entry per CDR3 protein. The sample yields hundreds of thousands of distinct CDR3 sequences, around 53% seen once. The specimen sequenced was blood. Source of these receptors: a girl aged 5 to 17 with multiple sclerosis. Each CDR3 is given with its conserved first and last residue. A D gene is named only where the DNA matches it firmly. Clone size, where shown, is once, few, many, or a class for clones that have expanded.

d_call	v_call	j_call	clone_size	cdr3_aa	cdr3_nt
TRBD2	TRBV4-1	TRBJ2-3	-	CASSQLANSGSTDTQYF	TGCGCCAGCAGCCAACTAGCGAATAGCGGGTCCACAGATACGCAGTATTTT
-	TRBV29-1	TRBJ2-3	few	CSAMPGVTDTQYF	TGCAGCGCAATGCCCGGGGTAACAGATACGCAGTATTTT
-	TRBV12-3/TRBV12-4	TRBJ2-1	-	CASSLAGSLAYNEQFF	TGTGCCAGCAGTTTAGCGGGGTCGCTTGCCTACAATGAGCAGTTCTTC
-	TRBV5-1	TRBJ2-7	-	CASSFMDRKYYEQYF	TGCGCCAGCAGCTTTATGGACAGAAAATACTACGAGCAGTACTTC
-	TRBV25-1	TRBJ2-5	-	CASSESEGVDEQYF	TGTGCCAGCAGTGAATCTGAGGGGGTAGATGAGCAGTACTTC
-	TRBV29-1	TRBJ2-1	-	CSVGKRISTYNEQFF	TGCAGCGTGGGCAAGCGGATAAGCACCTACAATGAGCAGTTCTTC
-	TRBV4-1	TRBJ2-3	-	CAGSQDGLRGDTQYF	TGCGCCGGCAGCCAAGATGGTTTAAGAGGAGATACGCAGTATTTT
-	TRBV5-1	TRBJ1-6	-	CASRSLSLDRTNSPLHF	TGCGCCAGCAGGTCTCTTTCGCTCGACCGCACTAATTCACCCCTCCACTTT
-	TRBV7-2	TRBJ2-1	few	CASSLTGPNEQFF	TGTGCCAGCAGCTTGACTGGTCCCAATGAGCAGTTCTTC
-	TRBV15	TRBJ1-1	few	CASRRDGNTEAFF	TGTGCCAGCCGTCGGGATGGGAACACTGAAGCTTTCTTT
-	TRBV29-1	TRBJ2-3	-	CSVTIGASTDTQYF	TGCAGCGTTACCATAGGGGCTAGCACAGATACGCAGTATTTT
-	TRBV20-1	TRBJ2-3	-	CSARKGNEDTQYF	TGCAGTGCTAGAAAGGGGAATGAAGATACGCAGTATTTT
TRBD2	TRBV18	TRBJ2-1	-	CASSPQGGGRIYNEQFF	TGTGCCAGCTCACCACAGGGGGGCGGGAGGATCTACAATGAGCAGTTCTTC
-	TRBV20-1	TRBJ2-7	few	CSASSGESYEQYF	TGCAGTGCTAGCTCAGGGGAATCGTACGAGCAGTACTTC
-	TRBV3-1	TRBJ2-5	-	CASSLRESIQETQYF	TGTGCCAGCAGCCTTCGGGAGTCTATTCAAGAGACCCAGTACTTC
TRBD1	TRBV20-1	TRBJ2-7	once	CSARARGQARYEQYF	TGCAGTGCTAGAGCCCGGGGACAGGCCCGCTACGAGCAGTACTTC
-	TRBV4-1	TRBJ2-1	-	CASSQRTGTSYNEQFF	TGCGCCAGCAGCCAACGAACGGGAACCTCCTACAATGAGCAGTTCTTC
-	TRBV6-5	TRBJ1-1	-	CTSSYRASVDTEAFF	TGTACCAGCAGTTACCGGGCCTCGGTGGACACTGAAGCTTTCTTT
TRBD1	TRBV10-3	TRBJ1-2	few	CAISDPDRAPNYGYTF	TGTGCCATCAGTGATCCGGACAGGGCCCCTAACTATGGCTACACCTTC
TRBD2	TRBV12-3/TRBV12-4	TRBJ2-7	-	CASSLSSGTHEQYF	TGTGCCAGCAGTTTATCTAGCGGGACGCACGAGCAGTACTTC
TRBD2	TRBV2	TRBJ2-3	few	CASSRMGLAGGQGDTQYF	TGTGCCAGCAGTCGAATGGGACTAGCGGGAGGGCAAGGAGATACGCAGTATTTT
TRBD1	TRBV29-1	TRBJ2-7	-	CSVDTGGEQYF	TGCAGCGTTGATACAGGGGGCGAGCAGTACTTC
TRBD1	TRBV4-2	TRBJ1-1	-	CASSQEGAGGRNTEAFF	TGTGCCAGCAGCCAAGAAGGGGCAGGGGGCAGGAACACTGAAGCTTTCTTT
-	TRBV14	TRBJ2-7	-	CASRRRPCYEQYF	TGTGCCAGCAGGAGACGACCGTGCTACGAGCAGTACTTC
-	TRBV20-1	TRBJ2-7	-	CSVGTNDEQYF	TGCAGTGTCGGGACGAACGACGAGCAGTACTTC
TRBD2	TRBV7-9	TRBJ2-1	-	CASSLKGGLAGGNEQFF	TGTGCCAGCAGCTTAAAGGGGGGACTAGCGGGGGGAAATGAGCAGTTCTTC
-	TRBV7-2	TRBJ1-4	-	CASSPVPRVVEKLFF	TGTGCCAGCAGCCCAGTGCCGAGGGTGGTTGAAAAACTGTTTTTT
-	TRBV29-1	TRBJ1-1	once	CSAGDPENTEAFF	TGCAGCGCCGGGGACCCGGAGAACACTGAAGCTTTCTTT
-	TRBV4-1	TRBJ2-7	-	CASSHRDSRRFSSPQIEQYF	TGCGCCAGCAGCCACCGCGATAGTCGACGATTTTCATCGCCCCAAATCGAGCAGTACTTC
TRBD1	TRBV12-3/TRBV12-4	TRBJ1-3	-	CASRFGDRFSGNTIYF	TGTGCCAGCAGGTTCGGGGACAGGTTCTCTGGAAACACCATATATTTT
-	TRBV5-6	TRBJ2-1	-	CASSLSVGVHNEQFF	TGTGCCAGCAGCTTGAGCGTGGGGGTCCACAATGAGCAGTTCTTC
-	TRBV7-9	TRBJ1-2	-	CASSFGSEGYTF	TGTGCCAGCAGCTTTGGGTCTGAAGGCTACACCTTC
TRBD2	TRBV28	TRBJ2-4	few	CASRYTSGGQYF	TGTGCCAGCCGTTACACCTCCGGGGGGCAGTACTTC
TRBD2	TRBV7-2	TRBJ2-1	-	CASNLRFGGSYNEQFF	TGTGCCAGCAATCTAAGGTTCGGGGGGTCCTACAATGAGCAGTTCTTC
TRBD1	TRBV20-1	TRBJ1-4	-	CSVPGQGEKLFF	TGCAGTGTCCCGGGACAGGGGGAAAAACTGTTTTTT
TRBD1	TRBV20-1	TRBJ2-7	-	CSAPRTGRNEQYF	TGCAGTGCTCCCCGGACAGGGCGGAACGAGCAGTACTTC
-	TRBV10-3	TRBJ2-2	once	CAISVGVTNTGELFF	TGTGCCATCAGTGTTGGGGTTACGAACACCGGGGAGCTGTTTTTT
TRBD1	TRBV19	TRBJ1-4	-	CASSIFGTGDDEKLFF	TGTGCCAGTAGTATCTTCGGGACAGGGGATGATGAAAAACTGTTTTTT